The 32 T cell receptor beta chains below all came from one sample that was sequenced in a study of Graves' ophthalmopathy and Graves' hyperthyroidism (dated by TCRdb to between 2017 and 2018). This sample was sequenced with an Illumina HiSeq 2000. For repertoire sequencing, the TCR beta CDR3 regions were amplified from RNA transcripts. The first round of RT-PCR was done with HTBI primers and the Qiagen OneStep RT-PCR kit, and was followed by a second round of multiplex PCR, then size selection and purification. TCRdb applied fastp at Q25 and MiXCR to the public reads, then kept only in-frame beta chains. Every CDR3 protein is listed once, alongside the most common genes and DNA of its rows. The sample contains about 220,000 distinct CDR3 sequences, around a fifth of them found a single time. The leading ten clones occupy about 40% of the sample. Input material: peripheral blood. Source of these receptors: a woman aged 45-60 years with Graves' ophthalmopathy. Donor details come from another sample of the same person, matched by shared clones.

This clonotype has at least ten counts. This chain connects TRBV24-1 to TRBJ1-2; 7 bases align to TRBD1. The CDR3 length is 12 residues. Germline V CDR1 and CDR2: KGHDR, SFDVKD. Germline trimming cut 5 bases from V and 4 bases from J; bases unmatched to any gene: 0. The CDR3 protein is CATSGQGYGYTF. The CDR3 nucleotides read TGTGCCACCAGTGGACAGGGCTATGGCTACACCTTC.

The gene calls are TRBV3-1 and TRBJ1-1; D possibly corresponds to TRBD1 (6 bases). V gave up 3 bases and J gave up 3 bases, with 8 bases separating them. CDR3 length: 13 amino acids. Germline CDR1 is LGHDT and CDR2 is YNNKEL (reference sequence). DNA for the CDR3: TGTGCCAGCAGCCACAGGGGTTACACTGAAGCTTTCTTT. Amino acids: CASSHRGYTEAFF.

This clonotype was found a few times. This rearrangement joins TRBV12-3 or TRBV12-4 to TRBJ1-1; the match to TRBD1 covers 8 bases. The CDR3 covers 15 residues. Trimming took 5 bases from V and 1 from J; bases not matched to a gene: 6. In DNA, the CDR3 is TGTGCCAGCAGTAGGGGGACAGGTCAGAACACTGAAGCTTTCTTT. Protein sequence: CASSRGTGQNTEAFF.

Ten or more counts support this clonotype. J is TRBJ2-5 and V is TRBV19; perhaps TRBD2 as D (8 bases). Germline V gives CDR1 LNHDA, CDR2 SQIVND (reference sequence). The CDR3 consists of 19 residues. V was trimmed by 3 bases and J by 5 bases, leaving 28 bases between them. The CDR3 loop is CASSMGRGREDLQGETQYF. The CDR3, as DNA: TGTGCCAGTAGTATGGGGAGGGGGCGGGAGGACCTCCAGGGCGAGACCCAGTACTTC. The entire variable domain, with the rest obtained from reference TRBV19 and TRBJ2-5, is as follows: DGGITQSPKYLFRKEGQNVTLSCEQNLNHDAMYWYRQDPGQGLRLIYYSQIVNDFQKGDIAEGYSVSREKKESFPLTVTSAQKNPTAFYLCASSMGRGREDLQGETQYFGPGTRLLVL.

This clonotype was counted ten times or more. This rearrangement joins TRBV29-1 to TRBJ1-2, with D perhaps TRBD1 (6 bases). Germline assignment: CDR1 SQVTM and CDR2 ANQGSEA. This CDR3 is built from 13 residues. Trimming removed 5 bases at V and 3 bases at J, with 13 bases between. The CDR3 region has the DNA TGCAGCGTTAGGGGGACCGAGGACTATGGCTACACCTTC. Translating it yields CSVRGTEDYGYTF. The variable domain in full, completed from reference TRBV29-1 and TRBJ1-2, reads SAVISQKPSRDICQRGTSLTIQCQVDSQVTMMFWYRQQPGQSLTLIATANQGSEATYESGFVIDKFPISRPNLTFSTLTVSNMSPEDSSIYLCSVRGTEDYGYTFGSGTRLTVV.

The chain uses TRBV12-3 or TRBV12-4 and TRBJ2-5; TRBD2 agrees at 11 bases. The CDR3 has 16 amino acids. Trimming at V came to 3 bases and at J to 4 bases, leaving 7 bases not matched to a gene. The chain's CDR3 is CASSFHSGRAVETQYF. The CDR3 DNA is TGTGCCAGCAGTTTCCATAGCGGGAGGGCGGTAGAGACCCAGTACTTC.

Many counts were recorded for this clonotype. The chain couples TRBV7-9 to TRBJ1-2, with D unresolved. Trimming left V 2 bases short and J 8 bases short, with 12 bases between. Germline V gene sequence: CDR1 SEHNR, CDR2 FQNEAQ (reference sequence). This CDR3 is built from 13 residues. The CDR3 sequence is CASSLKSSLGYTF. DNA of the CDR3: TGTGCCAGCAGCTTAAAATCTTCTCTGGGCTACACCTTC.

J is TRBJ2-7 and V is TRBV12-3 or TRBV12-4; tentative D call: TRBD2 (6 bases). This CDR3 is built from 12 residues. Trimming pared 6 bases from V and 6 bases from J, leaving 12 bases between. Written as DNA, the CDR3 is TGTGCCAGCAGGGGGGAGGCTGGCGAGCAGTACTTC. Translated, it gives CASRGEAGEQYF.

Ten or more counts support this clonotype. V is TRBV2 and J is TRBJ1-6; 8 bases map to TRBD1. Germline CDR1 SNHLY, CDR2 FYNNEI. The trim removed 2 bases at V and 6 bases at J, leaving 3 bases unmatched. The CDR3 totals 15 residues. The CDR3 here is CASSEQGAPNSPLHF. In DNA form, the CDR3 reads TGTGCCAGCAGTGAACAGGGGGCCCCTAATTCACCCCTCCACTTT.

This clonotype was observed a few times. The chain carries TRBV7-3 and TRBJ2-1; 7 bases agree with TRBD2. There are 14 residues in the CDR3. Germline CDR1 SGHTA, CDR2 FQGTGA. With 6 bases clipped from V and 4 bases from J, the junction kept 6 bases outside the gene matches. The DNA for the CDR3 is TGTGCCAGCAGTCCTGGGGGGGTTTACAATGAGCAGTTCTTC. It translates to CASSPGGVYNEQFF. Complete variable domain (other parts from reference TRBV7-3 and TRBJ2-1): GAGVSQTPSNKVTEKGKYVELRCDPISGHTALYWYRQSLGQGPEFLIYFQGTGAADDSGLPNDRFFAVRPEGSVSTLKIQRTERGDSAVYLCASSPGGVYNEQFFGPGTRLTVL.

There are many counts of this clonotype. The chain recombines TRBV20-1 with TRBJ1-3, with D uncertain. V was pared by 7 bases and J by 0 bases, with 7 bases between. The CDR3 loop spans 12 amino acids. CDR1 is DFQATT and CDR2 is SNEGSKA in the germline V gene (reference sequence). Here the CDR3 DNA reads TGCAGTGTGGGCCACTCTGGAAACACCATATATTTT. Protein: CSVGHSGNTIYF.

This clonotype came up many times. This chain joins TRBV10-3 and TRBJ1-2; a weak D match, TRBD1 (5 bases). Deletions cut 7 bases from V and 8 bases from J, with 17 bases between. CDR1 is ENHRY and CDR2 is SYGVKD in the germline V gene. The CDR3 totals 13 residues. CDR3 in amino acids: CAINQGGVNGYTF. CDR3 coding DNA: TGTGCCATCAATCAGGGCGGGGTCAACGGCTACACCTTC.

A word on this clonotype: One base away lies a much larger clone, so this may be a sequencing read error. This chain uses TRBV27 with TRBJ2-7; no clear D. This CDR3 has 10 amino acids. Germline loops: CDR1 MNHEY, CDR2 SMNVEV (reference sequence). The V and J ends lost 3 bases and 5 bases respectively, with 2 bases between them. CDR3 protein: CASSLNEQYF. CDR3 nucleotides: TGTGCCAGCAGTTTGAACGAGCAGTACTTC.

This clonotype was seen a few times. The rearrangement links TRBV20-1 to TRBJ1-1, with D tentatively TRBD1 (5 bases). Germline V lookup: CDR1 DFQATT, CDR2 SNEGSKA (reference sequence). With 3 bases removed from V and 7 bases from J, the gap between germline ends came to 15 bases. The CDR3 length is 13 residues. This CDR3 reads CSASGPAGSEAFF. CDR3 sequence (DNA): TGCAGTGCTAGTGGTCCAGCAGGGAGTGAAGCTTTCTTT.

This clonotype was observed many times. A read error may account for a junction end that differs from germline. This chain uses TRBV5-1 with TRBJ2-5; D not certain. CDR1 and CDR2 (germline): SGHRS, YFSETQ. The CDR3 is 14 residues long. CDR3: CASSLGSGGETQYF. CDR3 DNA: TGTGCCAGCAGCTTAGGGTCAGGTGGGGAGACCCAGTACTTC.

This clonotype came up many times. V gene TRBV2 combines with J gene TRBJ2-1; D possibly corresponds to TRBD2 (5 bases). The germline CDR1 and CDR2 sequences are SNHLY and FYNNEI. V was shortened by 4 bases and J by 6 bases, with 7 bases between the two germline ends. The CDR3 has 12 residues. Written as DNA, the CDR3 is TGTGCCAGCAGTGGGACTTTCAATGAGCAGTTCTTC. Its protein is CASSGTFNEQFF.

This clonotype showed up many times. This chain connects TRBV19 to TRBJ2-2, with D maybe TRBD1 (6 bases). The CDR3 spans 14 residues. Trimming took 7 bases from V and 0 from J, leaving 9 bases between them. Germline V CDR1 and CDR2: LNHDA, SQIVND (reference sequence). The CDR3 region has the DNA TGTGCCAGTATGACAGGAGCGAACACCGGGGAGCTGTTTTTT. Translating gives CASMTGANTGELFF. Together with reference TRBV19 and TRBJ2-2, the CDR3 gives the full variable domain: DGGITQSPKYLFRKEGQNVTLSCEQNLNHDAMYWYRQDPGQGLRLIYYSQIVNDFQKGDIAEGYSVSREKKESFPLTVTSAQKNPTAFYLCASMTGANTGELFFGEGSRLTVL.

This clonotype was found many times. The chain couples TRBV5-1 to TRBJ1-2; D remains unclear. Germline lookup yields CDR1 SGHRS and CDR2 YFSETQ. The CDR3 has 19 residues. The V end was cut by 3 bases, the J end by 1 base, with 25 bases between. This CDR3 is CASSSPEEARDDNNYGYTF. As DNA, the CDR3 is TGCGCCAGCAGCTCACCCGAAGAGGCGAGAGATGATAATAACTATGGCTACACCTTC. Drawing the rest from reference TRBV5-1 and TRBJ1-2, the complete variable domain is KAGVTQTPRYLIKTRGQQVTLSCSPISGHRSVSWYQQTPGQGLQFLFEYFSETQRNKGNFPGRFSGRQFSNSRSEMNVSTLELGDSALYLCASSSPEEARDDNNYGYTFGSGTRLTVV.

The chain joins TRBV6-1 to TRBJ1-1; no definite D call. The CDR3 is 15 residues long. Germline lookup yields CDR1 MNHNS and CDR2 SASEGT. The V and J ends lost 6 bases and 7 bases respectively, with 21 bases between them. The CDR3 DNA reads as TGTGCCAGCAGCACCGCCCCAGACGGAGGCAGTGAAGCTTTCTTT. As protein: CASSTAPDGGSEAFF.

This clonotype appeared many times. CDR3 bases: TGTGCCAGCAATCCGGCAGGGATAACTGAAGCTTTCTTT. This gives the protein CASNPAGITEAFF. The chain couples TRBV2 to TRBJ1-1, with D perhaps matching TRBD1 (5 bases). The V end lost 7 bases, the J end lost 5 bases, and 14 bases lay between the germline ends. The CDR3 loop spans 13 amino acids. CDR1 SNHLY and CDR2 FYNNEI come from the germline V gene.

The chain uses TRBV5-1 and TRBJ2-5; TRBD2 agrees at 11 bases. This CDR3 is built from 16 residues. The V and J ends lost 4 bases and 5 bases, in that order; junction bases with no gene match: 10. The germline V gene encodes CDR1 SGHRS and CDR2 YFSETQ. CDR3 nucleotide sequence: TGCGCCAGCAGCCCGGAACTAGCGGGAGTTGGGGAGACCCAGTACTTC. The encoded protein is CASSPELAGVGETQYF.

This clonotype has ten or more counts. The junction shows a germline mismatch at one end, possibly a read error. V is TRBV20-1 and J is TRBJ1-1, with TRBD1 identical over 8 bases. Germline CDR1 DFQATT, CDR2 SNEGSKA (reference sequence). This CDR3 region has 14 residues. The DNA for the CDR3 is TGCAGTGCCAGAGCAGGGGGCGCAAAGACTGAAGCTTTCTTT. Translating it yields CSARAGGAKTEAFF.

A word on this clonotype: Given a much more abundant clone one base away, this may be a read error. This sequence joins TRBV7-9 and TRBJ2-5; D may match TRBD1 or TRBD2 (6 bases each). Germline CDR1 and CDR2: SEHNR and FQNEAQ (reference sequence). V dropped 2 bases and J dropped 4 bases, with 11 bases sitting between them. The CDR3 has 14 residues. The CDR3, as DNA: TGTGCCAGCAGCTTAAGTTGGGGGGCAGAGACCCAGTACTTC. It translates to CASSLSWGAETQYF.

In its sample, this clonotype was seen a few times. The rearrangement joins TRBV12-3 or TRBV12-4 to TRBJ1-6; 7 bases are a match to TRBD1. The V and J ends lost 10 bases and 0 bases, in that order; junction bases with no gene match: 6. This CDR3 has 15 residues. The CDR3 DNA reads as TGTGCCATCAGAGCAGGGGGCTCCTATAATTCACCCCTCCACTTT. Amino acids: CAIRAGGSYNSPLHF.

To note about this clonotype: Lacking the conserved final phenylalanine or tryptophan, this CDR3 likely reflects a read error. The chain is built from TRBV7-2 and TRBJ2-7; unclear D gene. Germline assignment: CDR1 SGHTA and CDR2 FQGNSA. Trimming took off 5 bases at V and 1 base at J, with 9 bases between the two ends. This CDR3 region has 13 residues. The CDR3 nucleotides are TGTGCCAGCAGCCCCAGGATGTCCTACGAGCAGTACTCC. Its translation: CASSPRMSYEQYS.

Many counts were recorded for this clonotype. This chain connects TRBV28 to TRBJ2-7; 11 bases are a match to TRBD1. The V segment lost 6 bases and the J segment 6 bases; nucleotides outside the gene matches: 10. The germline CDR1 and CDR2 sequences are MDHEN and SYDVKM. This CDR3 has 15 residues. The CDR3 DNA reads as TGTGCCAGCAGCCTACAGGGGACAGGGGGTCCCGAGCAGTACTTC. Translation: CASSLQGTGGPEQYF. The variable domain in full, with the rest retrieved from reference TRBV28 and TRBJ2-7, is DVKVTQSSRYLVKRTGEKVFLECVQDMDHENMFWYRQDPGLGLRLIYFSYDVKMKEKGDIPEGYSVSREKKERFSLILESASTNQTSMYLCASSLQGTGGPEQYFGPGTRLTVT.

The CDR3 nucleotides read TGTGCCAGCAGCGGATATAAAGCGGGTGCGTCCTACGAGCAGTACTTC. Protein sequence: CASSGYKAGASYEQYF. V usage is TRBV4-2 and J usage is TRBJ2-7; D is perhaps TRBD2 (6 bases). The V gene lost 5 bases and the J gene lost 1 base, with 18 bases spanning the gap. Germline V gene sequence: CDR1 LGHNA, CDR2 YNFKEQ. This CDR3 spans 16 amino acids.

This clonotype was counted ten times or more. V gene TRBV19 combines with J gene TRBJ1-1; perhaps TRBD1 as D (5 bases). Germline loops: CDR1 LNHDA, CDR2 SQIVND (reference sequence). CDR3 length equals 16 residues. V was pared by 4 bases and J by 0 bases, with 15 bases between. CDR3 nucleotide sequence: TGTGCCAGTAGTAGCCGGACAAGGGGAATGAACACTGAAGCTTTCTTT. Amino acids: CASSSRTRGMNTEAFF.

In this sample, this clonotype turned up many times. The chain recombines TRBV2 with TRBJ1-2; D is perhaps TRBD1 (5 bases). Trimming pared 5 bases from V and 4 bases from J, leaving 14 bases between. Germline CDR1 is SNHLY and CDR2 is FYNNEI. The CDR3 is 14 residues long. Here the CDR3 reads CASSQQEISYGYTF. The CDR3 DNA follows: TGTGCCAGCAGTCAACAGGAGATTAGCTATGGCTACACCTTC.

Here the CDR3 DNA reads TGTGCCAGCAGTTTATTCACCCATGGGGAGACCCAGTACTTC. Translation: CASSLFTHGETQYF. This rearrangement joins TRBV28 to TRBJ2-5, with D unclear. Germline CDR1 reads MDHEN; CDR2 reads SYDVKM. This CDR3 comprises 14 residues. V lost 1 base and J lost 5, with 11 bases in between. Combining the CDR3 with reference TRBV28 and TRBJ2-5 gives the whole variable domain DVKVTQSSRYLVKRTGEKVFLECVQDMDHENMFWYRQDPGLGLRLIYFSYDVKMKEKGDIPEGYSVSREKKERFSLILESASTNQTSMYLCASSLFTHGETQYFGPGTRLLVL.

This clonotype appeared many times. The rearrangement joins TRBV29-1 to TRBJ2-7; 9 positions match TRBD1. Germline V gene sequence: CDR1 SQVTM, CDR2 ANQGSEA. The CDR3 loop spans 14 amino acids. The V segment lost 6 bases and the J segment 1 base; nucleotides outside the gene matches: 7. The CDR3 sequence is CSVTLQGASYEQYF. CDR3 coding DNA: TGCAGCGTCACACTACAGGGGGCTTCCTACGAGCAGTACTTC.

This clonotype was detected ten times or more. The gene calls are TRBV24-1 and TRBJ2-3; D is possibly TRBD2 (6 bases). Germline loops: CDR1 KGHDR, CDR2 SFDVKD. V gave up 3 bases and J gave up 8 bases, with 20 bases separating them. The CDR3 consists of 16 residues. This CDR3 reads CATSDPTAGSMGTQYF. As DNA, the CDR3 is TGTGCCACCAGTGATCCCACGGCGGGGTCCATGGGTACGCAGTATTTT.